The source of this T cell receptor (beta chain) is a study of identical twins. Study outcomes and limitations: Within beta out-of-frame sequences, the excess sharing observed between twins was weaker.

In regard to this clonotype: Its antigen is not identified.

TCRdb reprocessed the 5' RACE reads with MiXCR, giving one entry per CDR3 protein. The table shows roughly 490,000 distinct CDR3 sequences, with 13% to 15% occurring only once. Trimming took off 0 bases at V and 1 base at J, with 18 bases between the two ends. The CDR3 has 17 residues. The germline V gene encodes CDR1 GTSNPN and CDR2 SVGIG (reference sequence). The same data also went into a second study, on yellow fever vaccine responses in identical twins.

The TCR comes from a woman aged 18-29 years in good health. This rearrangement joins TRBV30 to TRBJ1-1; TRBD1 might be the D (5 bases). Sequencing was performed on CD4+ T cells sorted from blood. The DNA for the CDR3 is TGTGCCTGGAGTGTATCACCGGGCAGGGCTTGGAACACTGAAGCTTTCTTT. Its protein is CAWSVSPGRAWNTEAFF.